This entry is about one T cell receptor (beta chain). The entry originates in a study of CD8+ T cells in alopecia areata. Study-level background: Treated patients swallowed 5 to 10 mg of oral tofacitinib twice daily.

Treatment specified: oral pan-JAK inhibitor, 5-10 mg twice daily. CDR1 SGHAT and CDR2 FQNNGV come from the germline V gene. J lost 7 bases, V lost 6 bases, and 3 bases had no gene match. This CDR3 region has 13 residues. Extracted RNA was reverse transcribed into cDNA, the sequencing template. Assay used: immunoSEQ multiplex PCR; TCRdb lists only in-frame clones, some missing. The sample carries some 170,000 clones, roughly 50% recorded once. The genes are TRBV11-2 and TRBJ1-6; 7 bases are a match to TRBD1. Sequencing used CD4+ T cells sorted from blood, obtained at week 56, from a patient treated with tofacitinib. The receptor was isolated from a human donor with alopecia areata. CDR3 region: CASRTGSNSPLHF. The CDR3, as DNA: TGTGCCAGCAGGACAGGGTCCAATTCACCCCTCCACTTT.